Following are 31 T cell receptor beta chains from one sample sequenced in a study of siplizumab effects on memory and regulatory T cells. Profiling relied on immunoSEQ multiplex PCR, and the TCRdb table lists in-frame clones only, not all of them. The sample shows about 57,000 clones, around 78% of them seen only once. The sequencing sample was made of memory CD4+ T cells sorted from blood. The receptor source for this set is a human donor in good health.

The CDR3 DNA sequence: TGTGCCAGCAACCCTAGACAGGCTGGAGGCTACACCTTC. It is translated as CASNPRQAGGYTF. The chain carries TRBV6-6 and TRBJ1-2; the D gene is possibly TRBD1 (6 bases). Germline CDR1 reads MNHNY; CDR2 reads SVGAGI (reference sequence). This CDR3 region has 13 residues. The V end was cut by 7 bases, the J end by 8 bases, with 17 bases between.

The CDR3 sequence is CASSDSGGRNEQFF. CDR3 nucleotides: TGTGCCAGCAGTGATAGCGGGGGAAGGAATGAGCAGTTCTTC. The rearrangement uses TRBV25-1 and TRBJ2-1; 9 positions agree with TRBD2. J was trimmed by 7 bases and V by 3 bases; bases with no gene match: 4. Looked up from germline, CDR1 is MGHDK and CDR2 is SYGVNS. The CDR3 sequence is 14 residues long.

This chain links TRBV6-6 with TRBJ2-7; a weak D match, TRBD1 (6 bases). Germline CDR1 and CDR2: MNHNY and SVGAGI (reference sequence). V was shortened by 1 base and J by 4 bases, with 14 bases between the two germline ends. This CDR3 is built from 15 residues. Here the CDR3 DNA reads TGTGCCAGCAGTTACTTCCCACGGACAGCATACGAGCAGTACTTC. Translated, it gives CASSYFPRTAYEQYF.

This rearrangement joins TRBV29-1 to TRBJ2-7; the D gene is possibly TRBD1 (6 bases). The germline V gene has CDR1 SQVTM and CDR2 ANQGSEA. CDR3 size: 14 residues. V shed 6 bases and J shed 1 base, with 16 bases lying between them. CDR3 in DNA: TGCAGCGTCGGGGACACGGCCGGTTCCTACGAGCAGTACTTC. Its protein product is CSVGDTAGSYEQYF.

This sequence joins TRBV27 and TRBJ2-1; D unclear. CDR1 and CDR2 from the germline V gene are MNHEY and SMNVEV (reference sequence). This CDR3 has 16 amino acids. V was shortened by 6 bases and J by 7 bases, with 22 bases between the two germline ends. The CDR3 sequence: CASRMVRNIGENEQFF. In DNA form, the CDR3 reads TGTGCCAGCAGGATGGTTAGGAACATCGGCGAGAATGAGCAGTTCTTC.

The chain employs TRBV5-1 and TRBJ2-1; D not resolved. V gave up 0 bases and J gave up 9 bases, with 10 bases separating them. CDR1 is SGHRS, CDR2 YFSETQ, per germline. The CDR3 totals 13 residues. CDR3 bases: TGCGCCAGCAGCTTGGGGTCGGGTAGTGAGCAGTTCTTC. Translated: CASSLGSGSEQFF.

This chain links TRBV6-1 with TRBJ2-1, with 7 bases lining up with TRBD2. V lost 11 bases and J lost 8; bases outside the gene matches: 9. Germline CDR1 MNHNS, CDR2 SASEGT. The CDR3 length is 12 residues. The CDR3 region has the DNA TGTGCCGGCAAAGCGGGGCCCCATGAGCAGTTCTTC. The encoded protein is CAGKAGPHEQFF.

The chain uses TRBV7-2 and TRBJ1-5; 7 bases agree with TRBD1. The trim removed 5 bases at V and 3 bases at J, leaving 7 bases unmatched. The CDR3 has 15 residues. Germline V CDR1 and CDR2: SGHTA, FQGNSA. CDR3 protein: CASSAAGGNNQPQHF. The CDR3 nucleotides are TGTGCCAGCAGCGCGGCAGGGGGTAACAATCAGCCCCAGCATTTT.

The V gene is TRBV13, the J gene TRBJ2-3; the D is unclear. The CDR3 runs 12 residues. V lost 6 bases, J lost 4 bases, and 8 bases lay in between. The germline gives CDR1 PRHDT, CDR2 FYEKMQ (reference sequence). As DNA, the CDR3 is TGTGCCAGCAGGCAGACTGCAGATACGCAGTATTTT. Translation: CASRQTADTQYF.

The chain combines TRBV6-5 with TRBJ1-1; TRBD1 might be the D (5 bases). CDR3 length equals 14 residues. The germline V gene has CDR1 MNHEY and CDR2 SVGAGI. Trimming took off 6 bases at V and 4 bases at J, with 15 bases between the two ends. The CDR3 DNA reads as TGTGCCAGCAGAAGACCGGGACTGGGCACTGAAGCTTTCTTT. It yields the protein CASRRPGLGTEAFF.

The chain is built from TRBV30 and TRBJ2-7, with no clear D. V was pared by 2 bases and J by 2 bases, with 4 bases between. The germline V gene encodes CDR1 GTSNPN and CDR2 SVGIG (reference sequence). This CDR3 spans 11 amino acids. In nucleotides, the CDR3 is TGTGCCTGGAGTAGGACCTACGAGCAGTACTTC. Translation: CAWSRTYEQYF.

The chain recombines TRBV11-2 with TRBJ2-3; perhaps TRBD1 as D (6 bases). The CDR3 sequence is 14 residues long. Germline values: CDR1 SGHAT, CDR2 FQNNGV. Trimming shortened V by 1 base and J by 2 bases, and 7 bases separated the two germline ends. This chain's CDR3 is CASSLGGPTDTQYF. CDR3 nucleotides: TGTGCCAGCAGCTTAGGGGGGCCCACAGATACGCAGTATTTT. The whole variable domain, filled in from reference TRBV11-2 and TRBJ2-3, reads EAGVAQSPRYKIIEKRQSVAFWCNPISGHATLYWYQQILGQGPKLLIQFQNNGVVDDSQLPKDRFSAERLKGVDSTLKIQPAKLEDSAVYLCASSLGGPTDTQYFGPGTRLTVL.

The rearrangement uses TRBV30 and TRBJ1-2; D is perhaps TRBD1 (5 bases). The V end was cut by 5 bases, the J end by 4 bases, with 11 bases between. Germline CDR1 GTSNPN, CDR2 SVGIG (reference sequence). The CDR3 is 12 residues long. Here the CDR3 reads CAWDQDTYGYTF. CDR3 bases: TGTGCCTGGGATCAGGACACCTATGGCTACACCTTC. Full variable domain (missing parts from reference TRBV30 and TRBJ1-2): SQTIHQWPATLVQPVGSPLSLECTVEGTSNPNLYWYRQAAGRGLQLLFYSVGIGQISSEVPQNLSASRPQDRQFILSSKKLLLSDSGFYLCAWDQDTYGYTFGSGTRLTVV.

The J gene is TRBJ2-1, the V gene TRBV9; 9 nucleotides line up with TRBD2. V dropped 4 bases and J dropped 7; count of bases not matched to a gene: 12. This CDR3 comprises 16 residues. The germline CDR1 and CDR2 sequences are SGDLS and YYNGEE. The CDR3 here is CASSPPPRGGVNEQFF. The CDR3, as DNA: TGTGCCAGCAGCCCCCCCCCGCGGGGGGGCGTTAATGAGCAGTTCTTC.

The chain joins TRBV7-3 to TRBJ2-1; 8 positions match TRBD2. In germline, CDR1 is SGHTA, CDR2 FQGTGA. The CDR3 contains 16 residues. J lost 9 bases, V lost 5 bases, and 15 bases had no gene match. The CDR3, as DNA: TGTGCCAGCAGCCCCTTACTAGCGGCTCCCGAGGGTGAGCAGTTCTTC. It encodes CASSPLLAAPEGEQFF.

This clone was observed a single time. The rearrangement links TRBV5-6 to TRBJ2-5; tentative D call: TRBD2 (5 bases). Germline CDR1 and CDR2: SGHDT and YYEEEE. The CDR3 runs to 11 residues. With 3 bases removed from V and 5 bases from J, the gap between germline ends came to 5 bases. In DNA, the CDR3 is TGTGCCAGCAGCTGGGAGGAGACCCAGTACTTC. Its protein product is CASSWEETQYF.

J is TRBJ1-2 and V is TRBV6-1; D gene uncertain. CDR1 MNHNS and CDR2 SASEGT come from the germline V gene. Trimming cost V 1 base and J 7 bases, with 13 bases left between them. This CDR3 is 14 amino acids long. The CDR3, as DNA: TGTGCCAGCAGTGAAGGTTTCAGCAGATGTGGCTACACCTTC. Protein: CASSEGFSRCGYTF.

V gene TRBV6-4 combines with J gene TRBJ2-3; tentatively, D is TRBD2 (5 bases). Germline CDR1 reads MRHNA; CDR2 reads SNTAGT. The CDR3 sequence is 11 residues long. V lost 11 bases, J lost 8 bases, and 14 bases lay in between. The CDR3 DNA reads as TGTGCCTGCACGGTCGAGGGTACGCAGTATTTT. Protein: CACTVEGTQYF.

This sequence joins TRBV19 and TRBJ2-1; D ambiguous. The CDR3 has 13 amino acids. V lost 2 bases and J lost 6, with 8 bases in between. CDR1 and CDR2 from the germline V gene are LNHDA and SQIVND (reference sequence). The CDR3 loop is CASSINSGNEQFF. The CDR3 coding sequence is TGTGCCAGTAGTATAAACTCTGGCAATGAGCAGTTCTTC.

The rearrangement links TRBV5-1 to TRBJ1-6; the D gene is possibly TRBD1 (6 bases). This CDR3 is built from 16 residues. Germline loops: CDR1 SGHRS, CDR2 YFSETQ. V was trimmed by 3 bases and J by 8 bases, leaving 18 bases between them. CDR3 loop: CASSSGAGRGHSPLHF. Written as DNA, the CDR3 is TGCGCCAGCAGCTCTGGGGCGGGCAGGGGCCATTCACCCCTCCACTTT.

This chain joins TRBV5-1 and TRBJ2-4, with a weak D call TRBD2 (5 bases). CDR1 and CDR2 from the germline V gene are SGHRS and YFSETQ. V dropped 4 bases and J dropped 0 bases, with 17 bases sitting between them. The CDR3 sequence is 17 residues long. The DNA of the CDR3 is TGCGCCAGCAGCGTACCGGACTTTCCTCTAGCCAAAAACATTCAGTACTTC. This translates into CASSVPDFPLAKNIQYF.

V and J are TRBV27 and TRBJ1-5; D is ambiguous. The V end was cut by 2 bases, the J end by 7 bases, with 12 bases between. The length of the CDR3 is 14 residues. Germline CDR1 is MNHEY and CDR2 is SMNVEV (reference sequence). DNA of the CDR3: TGTGCCAGCAGTTTACGCTTCGGGCTCCAGCCCCAGCATTTT. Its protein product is CASSLRFGLQPQHF.

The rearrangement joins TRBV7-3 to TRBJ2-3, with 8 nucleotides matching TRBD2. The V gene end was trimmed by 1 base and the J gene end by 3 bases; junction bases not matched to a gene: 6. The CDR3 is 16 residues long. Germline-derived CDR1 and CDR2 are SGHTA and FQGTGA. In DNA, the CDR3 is TGTGCCAGCAGCTTAAATGCGGGAGGTTCTACAGATACGCAGTATTTT. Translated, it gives CASSLNAGGSTDTQYF.

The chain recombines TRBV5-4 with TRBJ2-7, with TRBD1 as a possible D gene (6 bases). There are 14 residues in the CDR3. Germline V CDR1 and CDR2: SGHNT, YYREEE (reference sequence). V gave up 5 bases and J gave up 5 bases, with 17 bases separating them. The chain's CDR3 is CASRGDIGKDEQYF. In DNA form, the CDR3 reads TGTGCCAGCAGGGGGGACATAGGGAAGGACGAGCAGTACTTC.

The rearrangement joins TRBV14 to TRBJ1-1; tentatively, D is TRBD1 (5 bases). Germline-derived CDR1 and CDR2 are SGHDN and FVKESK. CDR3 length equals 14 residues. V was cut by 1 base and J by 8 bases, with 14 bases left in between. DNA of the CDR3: TGTGCCAGCAGCCAAGCAGGGCGGTACGTCGAAGCTTTCTTT. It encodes CASSQAGRYVEAFF.

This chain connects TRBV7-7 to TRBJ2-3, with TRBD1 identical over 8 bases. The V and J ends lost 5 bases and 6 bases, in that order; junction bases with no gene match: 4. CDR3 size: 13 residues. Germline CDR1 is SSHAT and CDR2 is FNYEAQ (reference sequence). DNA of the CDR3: TGTGCCAGCAGCACAGGGGGATCGGATACGCAGTATTTT. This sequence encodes CASSTGGSDTQYF.

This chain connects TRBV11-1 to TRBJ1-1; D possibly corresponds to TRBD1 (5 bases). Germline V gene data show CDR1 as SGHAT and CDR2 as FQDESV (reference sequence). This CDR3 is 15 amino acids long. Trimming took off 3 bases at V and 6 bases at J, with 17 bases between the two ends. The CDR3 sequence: CASSFGTAGTSEAFF. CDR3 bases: TGTGCCAGCAGCTTTGGGACGGCCGGAACCTCTGAAGCTTTCTTT.

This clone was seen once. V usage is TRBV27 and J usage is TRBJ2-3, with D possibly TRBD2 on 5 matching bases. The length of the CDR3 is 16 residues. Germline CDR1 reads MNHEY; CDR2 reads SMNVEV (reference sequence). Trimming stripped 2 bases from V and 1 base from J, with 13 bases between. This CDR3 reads CASSLEGVRGTDTQYF. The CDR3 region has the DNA TGTGCCAGCAGTTTAGAGGGAGTCCGAGGCACAGATACGCAGTATTTT.

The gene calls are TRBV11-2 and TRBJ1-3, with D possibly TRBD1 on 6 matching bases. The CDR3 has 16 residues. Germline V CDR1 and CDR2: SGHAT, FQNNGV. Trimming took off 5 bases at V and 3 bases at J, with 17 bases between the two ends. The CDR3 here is CASSRRGGSIGNTIYF. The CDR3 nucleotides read TGTGCCAGCAGCCGGAGAGGGGGGAGCATTGGAAACACCATATATTTT.

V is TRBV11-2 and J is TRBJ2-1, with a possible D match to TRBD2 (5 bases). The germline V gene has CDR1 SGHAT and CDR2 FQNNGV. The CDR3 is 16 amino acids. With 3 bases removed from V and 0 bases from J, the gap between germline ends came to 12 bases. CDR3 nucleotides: TGTGCCAGCAGCTTCGGCAGCGGAATCTCCTACAATGAGCAGTTCTTC. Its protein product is CASSFGSGISYNEQFF.

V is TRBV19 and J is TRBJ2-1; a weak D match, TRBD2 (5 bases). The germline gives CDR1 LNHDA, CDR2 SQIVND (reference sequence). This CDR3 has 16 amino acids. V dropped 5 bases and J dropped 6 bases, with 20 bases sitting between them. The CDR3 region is CASSPLTSPRRNEQFF. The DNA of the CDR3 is TGTGCCAGTAGTCCCCTCACTAGTCCAAGGCGCAATGAGCAGTTCTTC.